This T cell receptor beta chain was recovered during a study of T cell changes during pregnancy in multiple sclerosis. The protocol was immunoSEQ multiplex PCR, while the TCRdb copy is restricted to in-frame clones and leaves out a portion. The data contain roughly 67,000 clones, roughly nine tenths of them singletons. This CDR3 spans 15 amino acids. V shed 2 bases, J shed 6 bases, and the junction held 7 bases outside the gene matches. Germline-derived CDR1 and CDR2 are MNHEY and SVGAGI. The material was peripheral blood, obtained in the second trimester of pregnancy. This clonotype originated in a female donor with multiple sclerosis, enrolled in a pregnancy study. The rearrangement joins TRBV6-5 to TRBJ2-4, with TRBD2 identical over 7 bases. This CDR3 reads CASSYRAGAANIQYF. In DNA form, the CDR3 reads TGTGCCAGCAGTTACAGGGCGGGAGCGGCAAACATTCAGTACTTC.